Listed below are T cell receptor beta chains from one sample, sequenced in a study of T cells after somatic rescue of genetic block. Sequenced by immunoSEQ multiplex PCR; TCRdb stores in-frame clones only, minus some. The data show about 67,000 clones, with about 92% seen just once and 2.5% to 3.5% held by the top ten. The sample taken for sequencing was peripheral blood mononuclear cells (PBMCs). These receptors originate from a man in his forties or fifties. Both conserved end residues are part of each CDR3. Each record gives: CDR3 protein, V gene, J gene.

CDR3 protein: CASGLTRGTSGSGDTQYF; V gene: TRBV12-5; J gene: TRBJ2-3
CDR3 protein: CATSRVGNEKLFF; V gene: TRBV15; J gene: TRBJ1-4
CDR3 protein: CASSHSGGGYNEQFF; V gene: TRBV7-6; J gene: TRBJ2-1
CDR3 protein: CASSLVGQPQHF; V gene: TRBV7-2; J gene: TRBJ1-5
CDR3 protein: CASSLRGGTISYEQYF; V gene: TRBV27; J gene: TRBJ2-7
CDR3 protein: CASSQGPEAGNEQFF; V gene: TRBV4-1; J gene: TRBJ2-1
CDR3 protein: CASSQLPTSRDTQYF; V gene: TRBV4-1; J gene: TRBJ2-3
CDR3 protein: CASRPELAPSTDTQYF; V gene: TRBV2; J gene: TRBJ2-3
CDR3 protein: CASTSRRYTQYF; V gene: TRBV6-6; J gene: TRBJ2-3
CDR3 protein: CASSPGQNTEAFF; V gene: TRBV5-1; J gene: TRBJ1-1
CDR3 protein: CASSPDTQETQYF; V gene: TRBV5-4; J gene: TRBJ2-5